This entry features one T cell receptor beta chain sequence. The antigen remains undetermined. As part of sample collection, lesional scalp punch biopsies and peripheral blood were taken from alopecia areata patients. PBMCs were stained for CD3, CD4 and CD8, and CD4+ and CD8+ T cells were sorted. With V trimmed by 7 bases and J by 3 bases, 5 bases remained unmatched. The V gene's germline CDR1 is SQVTM and CDR2 ANQGSEA. The CDR3 is made up of 12 amino acids. Sequencing used cDNA as its template, made by extracting RNA and reverse transcribing it. Assay: immunoSEQ multiplex PCR; the TCRdb copy retains only in-frame clones and omits some. The table has 65,000 to 90,000 clones, roughly 50% seen once. This entry belongs to a study of CD8+ T cells in alopecia areata. Study outcomes and limitations: Lesional tissue from the scalp (especially in alopecia totalis/universalis) showed higher clonality than normal scalp. Possibly because of HLA-related factors, TCR sharing was less clear across patients than in mice.

V and J are TRBV29-1 and TRBJ2-7; 8 positions match TRBD1. The sample was NKG2D-high CD8+ T cells sorted from blood. The clonotype comes from a human donor with alopecia areata. CDR3 sequence reads: CSGGTGDYEQYF. As DNA, the CDR3 is TGCAGCGGTGGGACAGGAGACTACGAGCAGTACTTC.